Listed below are T cell receptor beta chains from one sample, sequenced in a study of cytomegalovirus exposure and HLA in healthy donors. TCRdb keeps only in-frame clones here, not all; method: immunoSEQ multiplex PCR. The table has 110,000 or so clones, roughly 9% seen once. Source material: PBMCs. The receptors stem from a woman between 40 and 50 years old in good health and CMV-seropositive. Both conserved end residues are part of each CDR3. The order of the fields is J gene, D gene, V gene, clone size, CDR3 protein, CDR3 DNA. D genes are given only for firm matches. Size is omitted from some rows. Given values are once, few, many or a class for expanded clones.

J gene: TRBJ2-7; D gene: TRBD1; V gene: TRBV2; clone size: NA; CDR3 protein: CASSKRTGFENEQYF; CDR3 DNA: TGTGCCAGCAGTAAGAGGACAGGGTTTGAAAACGAGCAGTACTTC
J gene: TRBJ2-1; D gene: NA; V gene: TRBV5-4; clone size: NA; CDR3 protein: CASSTTAGSYNEQFF; CDR3 DNA: TGTGCCAGCAGCACCACGGCGGGGTCCTACAATGAGCAGTTCTTC
J gene: TRBJ2-2; D gene: NA; V gene: TRBV28; clone size: once; CDR3 protein: CASTSLGPGGTGELFF; CDR3 DNA: TGTGCCAGCACCTCTTTAGGGCCAGGGGGGACCGGGGAGCTGTTTTTT
J gene: TRBJ2-5; D gene: NA; V gene: TRBV7-8; clone size: few; CDR3 protein: CASSSWENQETQYF; CDR3 DNA: TGTGCCAGCAGCTCCTGGGAGAACCAAGAGACCCAGTACTTC
J gene: TRBJ1-4; D gene: TRBD1; V gene: TRBV18; clone size: few; CDR3 protein: CASSPVFVRGQGEKLFF; CDR3 DNA: TGTGCCAGCTCACCAGTCTTTGTCAGGGGGCAAGGAGAAAAACTGTTTTTT
J gene: TRBJ2-7; D gene: TRBD1; V gene: TRBV29-1; clone size: few; CDR3 protein: CSVRKGQAYEQYF; CDR3 DNA: TGCAGCGTCCGTAAGGGACAGGCCTACGAGCAGTACTTC
J gene: TRBJ2-1; D gene: TRBD2; V gene: TRBV9; clone size: NA; CDR3 protein: CASSVGARGLADNEQFF; CDR3 DNA: TGTGCCAGCAGCGTAGGGGCGCGGGGACTAGCGGACAATGAGCAGTTCTTC
J gene: TRBJ2-4; D gene: TRBD2; V gene: TRBV10-1; clone size: NA; CDR3 protein: CASSEGDGRGGTKNIQYF; CDR3 DNA: TGCGCCAGCAGTGAGGGGGACGGCCGCGGGGGGACCAAAAACATTCAGTACTTC
J gene: TRBJ1-4; D gene: TRBD1; V gene: TRBV6-5; clone size: few; CDR3 protein: CASSPQGASNEKLFF; CDR3 DNA: TGTGCCAGCAGTCCACAGGGGGCGTCTAATGAAAAACTGTTTTTT
J gene: TRBJ1-1; D gene: TRBD1; V gene: TRBV28; clone size: few; CDR3 protein: CASILAGGSLEAFF; CDR3 DNA: TGTGCCAGCATTCTGGCAGGGGGAAGCTTGGAAGCTTTCTTT
J gene: TRBJ2-1; D gene: TRBD1; V gene: TRBV5-1; clone size: few; CDR3 protein: CASSLGQGTLRGYNEQFF; CDR3 DNA: TGCGCCAGCAGCTTGGGACAGGGAACCCTCAGGGGCTACAATGAGCAGTTCTTC